Below are 3 T cell receptor beta chains sequenced from a single sample in a study of shared clonotypes between healthy human individuals. Positive CCR7 selection of CD45RO-negative cells yielded the naive CD8 cells, and terminally differentiated effector memory CD45RA+ cells were excluded. Repertoires were generated with immunoSEQ multiplex PCR, while TCRdb's copy carries only in-frame clones and drops some. The sample yields about 2.1 million clones, around 95% seen once. Material: naive CD8+ T cells from PBMCs. The receptors come from a man aged 18 to 29 in good health. Some clones in this sample may be carry-over from other donors' samples.

The chain links TRBV28 to TRBJ1-3; D possibly corresponds to TRBD1 (5 bases). The CDR3 covers 16 residues. Germline lookup yields CDR1 MDHEN and CDR2 SYDVKM. V was clipped by 6 bases and J by 1 base, with 16 bases between them. For the CDR3, the DNA is TGTGCCAGCAGACACTATGAGGGGTTTTCTGGAAACACCATATATTTT. Its translation is CASRHYEGFSGNTIYF.

This clone appeared once. The rearrangement uses TRBV2 and TRBJ2-1; D not resolved. V lost 0 bases to trimming and J lost 0 bases, with 9 bases between them. Per the germline V gene, CDR1 is SNHLY and CDR2 is FYNNEI. The CDR3 spans 16 residues. The CDR3 sequence: CASSEAPWSSYNEQFF. In DNA form, the CDR3 reads TGTGCCAGCAGTGAAGCACCATGGAGCTCCTACAATGAGCAGTTCTTC.

This clone appeared a few times. The chain uses TRBV2 and TRBJ2-1; 12 bases agree with TRBD2. The junction had 1 base not matched to a gene; V was cut back by 7 bases and J by 3 bases. CDR1 is SNHLY and CDR2 is FYNNEI in the germline V gene. The CDR3 loop spans 14 amino acids. CDR3 sequence (DNA): TGTGCCAGCAAACTAGCGGGGGGCTACAATGAGCAGTTCTTC. It yields the protein CASKLAGGYNEQFF.